These 16 T cell receptor beta chains originate from one sample sequenced in a study of T cells expressing NK-cell markers. For each CDR3 protein, TCRdb gives one entry from its re-call of the 5' RACE reads, without DNA. The sample is made up of 350,000 to 500,000 distinct CDR3 sequences, and the top ten hold 7.3% of it. The sequencing sample was made of blood T cells: a sorted CD56 or NKG2C T cell subset, CD4+ or CD8+ T cells, or bulk PBMC T cells (not recorded which). The receptors come from a woman aged 18 to 75 in good health.

The V and J genes are TRBV12-3 or TRBV12-4 and TRBJ2-7; no DNA is available, so the TRBD1 call from TCRdb remains unchecked. The CDR3 contains 13 residues. The CDR3 is CASNPGQGFEQYF.

The CDR3 spells CASSSGTGLTQPQHF. This chain joins TRBV7-9 and TRBJ1-5; TCRdb proposes TRBD1, but this gene call is untestable without DNA. This CDR3 is built from 15 residues. The V gene's germline CDR1 is SEHNR and CDR2 FQNEAQ (reference sequence). The entire variable domain, with the rest obtained from reference TRBV7-9 and TRBJ1-5, is as follows: DTGVSQNPRHKITKRGQNVTFRCDPISEHNRLYWYRQTLGQGPEFLTYFQNEAQLEKSRLLSDRFSAERPKGSFSTLEIQRTEQGDSAMYLCASSSGTGLTQPQHFGDGTRLSIL.

The chain recombines TRBV20-1 with TRBJ2-5; with no DNA, the TCRdb D assignment of TRBD1 cannot be verified. Germline lookup yields CDR1 DFQATT and CDR2 SNEGSKA (reference sequence). This CDR3 region has 15 residues. The CDR3 region is CSASLGDLYQETQYF.

This rearrangement joins TRBV12-3 or TRBV12-4 to TRBJ2-2; TCRdb's D call, TRBD1, is unchecked because there is no DNA. The CDR3 is 16 residues long. Here the CDR3 reads CASSLNRGRDTGELFF.

The chain combines TRBV28 with TRBJ1-3; the D call of TRBD1 rests on TCRdb alone, since no DNA is present to check it. The germline V gene has CDR1 MDHEN and CDR2 SYDVKM. The CDR3 is made up of 14 amino acids. The CDR3 loop reads CASSLRQYGNTIYF.

V and J are TRBV9 and TRBJ2-3; TCRdb gives TRBD1 as the D gene, but with no DNA this cannot be confirmed. The germline gives CDR1 SGDLS, CDR2 YYNGEE. This CDR3 has 14 residues. CDR3 sequence reads: CASSITGSTDTQYF.

CDR3 region: CSVVGSFGETQYF. The genes are TRBV29-1 and TRBJ2-5. Germline loops: CDR1 SQVTM, CDR2 ANQGSEA. The CDR3 extends over 13 amino acids.

The CDR3: CASTPDRARVGPLHF. The V gene is TRBV7-2, the J gene TRBJ1-6; there is no DNA to check the TCRdb D call of TRBD1. The CDR3 contains 15 residues. Germline assignment: CDR1 SGHTA and CDR2 FQGNSA.

The CDR3 sequence is CATSRRRGFEAFF. This rearrangement joins TRBV15 to TRBJ1-1; TCRdb reports TRBD1, a call that lacks DNA to check it against. Germline V lookup: CDR1 LNHNV, CDR2 YYDKDF (reference sequence). This CDR3 contains 13 residues.

V and J are TRBV20-1 and TRBJ2-7; TCRdb names TRBD1, which stays unverified in the absence of DNA. Germline CDR1 reads DFQATT; CDR2 reads SNEGSKA (reference sequence). This CDR3 comprises 13 residues. The CDR3 spells CSAREQGGYEQYF.

The rearrangement joins TRBV6-1 to TRBJ2-1; the D call from TCRdb, TRBD2, cannot be confirmed without DNA. Per the germline V gene, CDR1 is MNHNS and CDR2 is SASEGT. There are 15 residues in the CDR3. The CDR3 region is CASTLAGGSPNEQFF.

This sequence joins TRBV20-1 and TRBJ1-4; TCRdb reports TRBD1, a call that lacks DNA to check it against. CDR1 is DFQATT, CDR2 SNEGSKA, per germline (reference sequence). The CDR3 is 11 amino acids. The CDR3 loop reads CSAAGIEKLFF.

The chain recombines TRBV27 with TRBJ1-4. The CDR3 covers 15 residues. Germline V gene lookup returns CDR1 MNHEY and CDR2 SMNVEV (reference sequence). The CDR3 here is CASRPRLGAGEKLFF. Filled out from reference TRBV27 and TRBJ1-4, the complete variable domain reads EAQVTQNPRYLITVTGKKLTVTCSQNMNHEYMSWYRQDPGLGLRQIYYSMNVEVTDKGDVPEGYKVSRKEKRNFPLILESPSPNQTSLYFCASRPRLGAGEKLFFGSGTQLSVL.

The V call is TRBV6-2 or TRBV6-3, the J call TRBJ1-5; the D gene TCRdb calls, TRBD1, cannot be checked with no DNA. Germline loops: CDR1 MNHEY, CDR2 SVGEGT. The CDR3 loop spans 16 amino acids. This CDR3 is CASSYPDRGSNQPQHF.

The CDR3 sequence is CASSYTGTLWDEQFF. The chain uses TRBV6-5 and TRBJ2-1; TCRdb gives TRBD1 as the D gene, but with no DNA this cannot be confirmed. This CDR3 region has 15 residues. CDR1 is MNHEY, CDR2 SVGAGI, per germline.

The chain recombines TRBV5-1 with TRBJ2-7; as DNA is missing, the TRBD2 call by TCRdb cannot be tested. Germline V gene lookup returns CDR1 SGHRS and CDR2 YFSETQ. This CDR3 has 17 amino acids. The CDR3 protein is CASSPGTSGTITYEQYF.